The T cell receptor beta chain described here comes from a study of monozygotic twins with inflammatory bowel disease. Study findings and constraints: Whether twins were concordant or discordant made no difference to repertoire similarity, possibly from limited power.

With respect to this clonotype: What it recognizes is unknown.

TCRdb re-called the 5' RACE reads; one entry per CDR3 protein, DNA not given. The repertoire shows approximately 330,000 distinct CDR3 sequences; the top ten hold around 2%. The germline V gene has CDR1 ENHRY and CDR2 SYGVKD. This CDR3 is 15 amino acids long. Collection yielded roughly 2.3 ml of blood per donor. The V gene is TRBV10-3, the J gene TRBJ2-2. The sequence came from a human donor with ulcerative colitis or Crohn's disease, or a healthy co-twin of an affected twin (not recorded which). Material for sequencing was blood. Here the CDR3 reads CAISVHTTNTGELFF.